This TCR beta chain was retrieved from a study of identical twins (dated by TCRdb to about 2016). At the level of the whole study: TCR alpha and beta repertoires from monozygotic twins, unrelated adults of various ages and cord blood were deep-sequenced to test whether fetal clonotypes persist. To rule out contamination, replicate twin experiments were performed at different times with different library preparation protocols.

Receptors were amplified or captured by 5' RACE. Sequencing used an Illumina HiSeq 2000. A universal primer binding site was added through template switching, and the final cDNA carried a unique molecular identifier so that TCR cDNA molecules could be counted accurately. Specific primers in the conserved constant-segment region were used to synthesize first-strand cDNA for TCR alpha and beta chains. To control for contamination, every cDNA library was double barcoded, receiving both a SMART-Mk sample barcode and Illumina barcodes. TruSeq adapter sequences, together with Illumina sample barcodes, were added in two successive PCR steps. The TCR alpha and beta cDNA libraries were sequenced on the Illumina HiSeq platform using custom primers. Per the authors' processing: MiGEC was used to process raw reads and extract unique molecular identifiers, and MiXCR was used to find CDR3 positions. Recombination models were inferred per individual with the repgenHMM and IGoR tools using an EM algorithm. Shared clonotype analysis was performed with the tcR package in R, normalizing sharing by the product of cloneset sizes. Out-of-frame nonproductive sequences were analyzed to study raw recombination free of thymic and clonal selection effects. The public reads were quality trimmed at Q25 with fastp and then assembled into clones with MiXCR by TCRdb, keeping productive beta chains. Rows are unified per CDR3 protein, each entry keeping the most common DNA and genes. In this record, the V and J calls reflect TCRdb's handling and not the investigators' own analysis. The sample profile shows some 240,000 distinct CDR3 sequences; about 10% of them were found once. The top ten clones comprise about 9% of the sample.

Details on this clonotype: This clone's antigen is unknown. No base quality values were provided; no much bigger clone lies one nucleotide off.

Every donor was a healthy Caucasian. Using Miltenyi CD45RO+ enrichment and human naive T-cell isolation kits, memory (CD45RO+) and naive T cells were isolated from PBMC. From the cysteine through the phenylalanine, the CDR3 covers 13 amino acids. Of the read, only the CDR3 DNA is kept; its 39 bases are in frame from base 1. V drops 7 bases and J drops 5 bases, leaving 12 bases in between. According to the germline V gene, CDR1 reads MDHEN and CDR2 reads SYDVKM. What the work shows at the level of the full study, not this receptor alone: The excess sharing between twins in beta out-of-frame sequences was weaker because fewer shared sequences reduced the signal-to-noise ratio. Abundant cord blood beta clonotypes had fewer insertions, young adult naive repertoires showed a similar but weaker trend, and memory repertoires showed no such trend. Because the same donors could not be followed over many years, the conclusions relied on cross-sectional statistical analysis. In monozygotic twins, out-of-frame TCR alpha sharing was systematically underestimated by recombination models, although the models agreed with sharing between unrelated individuals. Zero-insertion analyses could be partly confounded by invariant T cells such as MAIT and iNKT, although diverse VJ usage argued against such confounding for most clonotypes. Compared with coincidental sharing between unrelated individuals, an excess of low generation-probability sequences was observed among out-of-frame TCR alpha sequences shared between twins.

This sequence originates from a man between 50 and 59 years old in good health. The specimen sequenced was memory T cells sorted from blood. The cell subset or site label here, explained by the study, means: CD45RO+ enriched T cells. The sequence joins TRBV28 to TRBJ1-5, with no confident D gene call. The DNA sequence is TGTGCCAGCAAAGGAACGGGCGATCAGCCCCAGCATTTT. It encodes CASKGTGDQPQHF.